These 13 T cell receptor beta chains were sequenced from one sample in a study of T cells after yellow fever vaccination (dated by TCRdb to between 2018 and 2021). The library was made by 5' RACE. Sequenced using an Illumina HiSeq 2500. The public reads were reanalyzed by TCRdb: fastp trimming at Q25, MiXCR alignment, in-frame beta chains only. For every CDR3 protein sequence, its rows merge into one entry that carries the most common genes and DNA. Within this sample are 170,000 or so distinct CDR3 sequences, with 6.2% of them counted one time only. Clones ranked in the top ten supply 2.5% to 3.5% of the sample. According to the study, the label for this sample's treatment or condition signals: live attenuated yellow fever vaccine strain. Sequencing was performed on CD4+ T cells sorted from PBMCs, taken on the day of the first yellow fever vaccination. Receptor source: a man aged 18 to 29 who received the YFV17D yellow fever vaccine.

This chain connects TRBV7-9 to TRBJ1-6, with D maybe TRBD1 (5 bases). The CDR3 length is 15 residues. V was shortened by 5 bases and J by 7 bases, with 15 bases between the two germline ends. The germline CDR1 and CDR2 sequences are SEHNR and FQNEAQ (reference sequence). The CDR3 nucleotides read TGTGCCAGCAGCCTCACCTCTGCAGGGAATTCACCCCTCCACTTT. This encodes CASSLTSAGNSPLHF.

This clonotype has at least ten counts. V is TRBV29-1 and J is TRBJ2-5, with 9 bases aligning to TRBD1. The germline gives CDR1 SQVTM, CDR2 ANQGSEA. The CDR3 is 13 residues long. As DNA, the CDR3 is TGCAGTGGGAGGACAGGGGCACAAGAGACCCAGTACTTC. It encodes CSGRTGAQETQYF.

This clonotype was detected ten times or more. The rearrangement links TRBV28 to TRBJ1-2; 9 bases are a match to TRBD1. Germline CDR1 and CDR2: MDHEN and SYDVKM. The CDR3 runs to 19 residues. The V and J ends lost 3 bases and 4 bases, in that order; junction bases with no gene match: 18. CDR3 protein: CASSFRRNSNRGQIYGYTF. CDR3 in DNA: TGTGCCAGCAGTTTCCGACGGAACTCAAACAGGGGGCAGATCTATGGCTACACCTTC.

This clonotype showed up just a few times. This rearrangement joins TRBV7-3 to TRBJ2-2; 9 nucleotides match TRBD2. J gave up 1 base and V 3 bases, and 3 bases lay outside the gene matches. This CDR3 is built from 16 residues. Germline V gene lookup returns CDR1 SGHTA and CDR2 FQGTGA. The CDR3 nucleotides read TGTGCCAGCAGCTTCAGGCGGGGGGGGAACACCGGGGAGCTGTTTTTT. Its translation: CASSFRRGGNTGELFF.

The table lists this clonotype with a few counts. The chain couples TRBV12-3 or TRBV12-4 to TRBJ1-2, with D tentatively TRBD1 (6 bases). The V and J ends lost 7 bases and 11 bases respectively, with 23 bases between them. The CDR3 has 14 residues. DNA for the CDR3: TGTGCCAGCACCTTGAACAGGGCTCCAGGGGATTACACCTTC. This gives the protein CASTLNRAPGDYTF.

The table lists this clonotype with many counts. The chain carries TRBV9 and TRBJ2-2; D gene uncertain. The CDR3 is 12 amino acids. CDR1 and CDR2 (germline): SGDLS, YYNGEE. Trimming removed 7 bases from V and 5 bases from J, with 9 bases in between. This CDR3 reads CASPLGTGELFF. CDR3 DNA: TGTGCCAGCCCCCTTGGGACCGGGGAGCTGTTTTTT.

This clonotype was counted between two and nine times. V usage is TRBV3-1 and J usage is TRBJ1-1, with 12 bases fitting TRBD1. Germline lookup yields CDR1 LGHDT and CDR2 YNNKEL (reference sequence). The J segment lost 11 bases and the V segment lost 1 base, leaving 17 bases of the junction unmatched. This CDR3 region has 18 residues. The CDR3 sequence is CASSQADGTGGPREAAFF. CDR3 nucleotide sequence: TGTGCCAGCAGCCAAGCGGACGGGACAGGGGGCCCTAGGGAAGCGGCTTTCTTT.

This clonotype occurred a few times. The V and J genes are TRBV4-3 and TRBJ1-6; 8 bases are a match to TRBD1. V shed 0 bases and J 8 bases; nucleotides not matched to a gene: 9. Germline CDR1 LGHNA, CDR2 YSLEER. This CDR3 contains 17 residues. The CDR3 region is CASSQEVRTGQYSPLHF. The CDR3 bases are TGCGCCAGCAGCCAAGAGGTCAGGACAGGGCAGTATTCACCCCTCCACTTT.

This clonotype was counted at least ten times. The DNA of the CDR3 is TGTGCCACCAGTGAGGTCAGGGCCGATTCCTACGAGCAGTACTTC. The encoded protein is CATSEVRADSYEQYF. This rearrangement joins TRBV15 to TRBJ2-7; maybe TRBD1 (5 bases). The CDR3 consists of 15 residues. Germline CDR1 LNHNV, CDR2 YYDKDF (reference sequence). The V end lost 6 bases, the J end lost 1 base, and 16 bases lay between the germline ends.

This clonotype was counted many times. The J gene is TRBJ2-7, the V gene TRBV20-1; D not resolved. Germline V gene lookup returns CDR1 DFQATT and CDR2 SNEGSKA (reference sequence). Trimming took off 3 bases at V and 3 bases at J, with 12 bases between the two ends. CDR3 length: 13 residues. The chain's CDR3 is CSARSYSGYEQYF. The CDR3, as DNA: TGCAGTGCTAGGTCCTATTCGGGCTACGAGCAGTACTTC.

The rearrangement joins TRBV7-2 to TRBJ2-7, with TRBD1 matching over 10 bases. This CDR3 region has 15 residues. Losses at the gene ends were 10 bases for V and 0 bases for J; bases not matched to a gene: 9. Looked up from germline, CDR1 is SGHTA and CDR2 is FQGNSA. The CDR3, as DNA: TGTGCCACCAAAACCGGGACAGGGGACTCCTACGAGCAGTACTTC. It codes for CATKTGTGDSYEQYF.

Concerning this clonotype: A much larger clone lies one base from this, so it may be a read error. The gene calls are TRBV7-2 and TRBJ2-3; no firm D call. The CDR3 has 13 residues. CDR1 is SGHTA and CDR2 is FQGNSA in the germline V gene. Trimming shortened V by 5 bases and J by 2 bases, and 8 bases separated the two germline ends. In DNA, the CDR3 is TGTGCCAGCAGCCCAAAGGACACAGATACGCAGTATTTT. Encoded protein: CASSPKDTDTQYF.

This clonotype came up many times. The V and J genes are TRBV5-4 and TRBJ2-7; 7 bases are shared with TRBD1. Unmatched junction bases numbered 9, after V lost 0 bases and J lost 3 bases. Germline CDR1 reads SGHNT; CDR2 reads YYREEE (reference sequence). The CDR3 spans 16 residues. The CDR3 spells CASSLAADRRDYEQYF. DNA of the CDR3: TGTGCCAGCAGCTTGGCCGCGGACAGGCGAGACTACGAGCAGTACTTC.